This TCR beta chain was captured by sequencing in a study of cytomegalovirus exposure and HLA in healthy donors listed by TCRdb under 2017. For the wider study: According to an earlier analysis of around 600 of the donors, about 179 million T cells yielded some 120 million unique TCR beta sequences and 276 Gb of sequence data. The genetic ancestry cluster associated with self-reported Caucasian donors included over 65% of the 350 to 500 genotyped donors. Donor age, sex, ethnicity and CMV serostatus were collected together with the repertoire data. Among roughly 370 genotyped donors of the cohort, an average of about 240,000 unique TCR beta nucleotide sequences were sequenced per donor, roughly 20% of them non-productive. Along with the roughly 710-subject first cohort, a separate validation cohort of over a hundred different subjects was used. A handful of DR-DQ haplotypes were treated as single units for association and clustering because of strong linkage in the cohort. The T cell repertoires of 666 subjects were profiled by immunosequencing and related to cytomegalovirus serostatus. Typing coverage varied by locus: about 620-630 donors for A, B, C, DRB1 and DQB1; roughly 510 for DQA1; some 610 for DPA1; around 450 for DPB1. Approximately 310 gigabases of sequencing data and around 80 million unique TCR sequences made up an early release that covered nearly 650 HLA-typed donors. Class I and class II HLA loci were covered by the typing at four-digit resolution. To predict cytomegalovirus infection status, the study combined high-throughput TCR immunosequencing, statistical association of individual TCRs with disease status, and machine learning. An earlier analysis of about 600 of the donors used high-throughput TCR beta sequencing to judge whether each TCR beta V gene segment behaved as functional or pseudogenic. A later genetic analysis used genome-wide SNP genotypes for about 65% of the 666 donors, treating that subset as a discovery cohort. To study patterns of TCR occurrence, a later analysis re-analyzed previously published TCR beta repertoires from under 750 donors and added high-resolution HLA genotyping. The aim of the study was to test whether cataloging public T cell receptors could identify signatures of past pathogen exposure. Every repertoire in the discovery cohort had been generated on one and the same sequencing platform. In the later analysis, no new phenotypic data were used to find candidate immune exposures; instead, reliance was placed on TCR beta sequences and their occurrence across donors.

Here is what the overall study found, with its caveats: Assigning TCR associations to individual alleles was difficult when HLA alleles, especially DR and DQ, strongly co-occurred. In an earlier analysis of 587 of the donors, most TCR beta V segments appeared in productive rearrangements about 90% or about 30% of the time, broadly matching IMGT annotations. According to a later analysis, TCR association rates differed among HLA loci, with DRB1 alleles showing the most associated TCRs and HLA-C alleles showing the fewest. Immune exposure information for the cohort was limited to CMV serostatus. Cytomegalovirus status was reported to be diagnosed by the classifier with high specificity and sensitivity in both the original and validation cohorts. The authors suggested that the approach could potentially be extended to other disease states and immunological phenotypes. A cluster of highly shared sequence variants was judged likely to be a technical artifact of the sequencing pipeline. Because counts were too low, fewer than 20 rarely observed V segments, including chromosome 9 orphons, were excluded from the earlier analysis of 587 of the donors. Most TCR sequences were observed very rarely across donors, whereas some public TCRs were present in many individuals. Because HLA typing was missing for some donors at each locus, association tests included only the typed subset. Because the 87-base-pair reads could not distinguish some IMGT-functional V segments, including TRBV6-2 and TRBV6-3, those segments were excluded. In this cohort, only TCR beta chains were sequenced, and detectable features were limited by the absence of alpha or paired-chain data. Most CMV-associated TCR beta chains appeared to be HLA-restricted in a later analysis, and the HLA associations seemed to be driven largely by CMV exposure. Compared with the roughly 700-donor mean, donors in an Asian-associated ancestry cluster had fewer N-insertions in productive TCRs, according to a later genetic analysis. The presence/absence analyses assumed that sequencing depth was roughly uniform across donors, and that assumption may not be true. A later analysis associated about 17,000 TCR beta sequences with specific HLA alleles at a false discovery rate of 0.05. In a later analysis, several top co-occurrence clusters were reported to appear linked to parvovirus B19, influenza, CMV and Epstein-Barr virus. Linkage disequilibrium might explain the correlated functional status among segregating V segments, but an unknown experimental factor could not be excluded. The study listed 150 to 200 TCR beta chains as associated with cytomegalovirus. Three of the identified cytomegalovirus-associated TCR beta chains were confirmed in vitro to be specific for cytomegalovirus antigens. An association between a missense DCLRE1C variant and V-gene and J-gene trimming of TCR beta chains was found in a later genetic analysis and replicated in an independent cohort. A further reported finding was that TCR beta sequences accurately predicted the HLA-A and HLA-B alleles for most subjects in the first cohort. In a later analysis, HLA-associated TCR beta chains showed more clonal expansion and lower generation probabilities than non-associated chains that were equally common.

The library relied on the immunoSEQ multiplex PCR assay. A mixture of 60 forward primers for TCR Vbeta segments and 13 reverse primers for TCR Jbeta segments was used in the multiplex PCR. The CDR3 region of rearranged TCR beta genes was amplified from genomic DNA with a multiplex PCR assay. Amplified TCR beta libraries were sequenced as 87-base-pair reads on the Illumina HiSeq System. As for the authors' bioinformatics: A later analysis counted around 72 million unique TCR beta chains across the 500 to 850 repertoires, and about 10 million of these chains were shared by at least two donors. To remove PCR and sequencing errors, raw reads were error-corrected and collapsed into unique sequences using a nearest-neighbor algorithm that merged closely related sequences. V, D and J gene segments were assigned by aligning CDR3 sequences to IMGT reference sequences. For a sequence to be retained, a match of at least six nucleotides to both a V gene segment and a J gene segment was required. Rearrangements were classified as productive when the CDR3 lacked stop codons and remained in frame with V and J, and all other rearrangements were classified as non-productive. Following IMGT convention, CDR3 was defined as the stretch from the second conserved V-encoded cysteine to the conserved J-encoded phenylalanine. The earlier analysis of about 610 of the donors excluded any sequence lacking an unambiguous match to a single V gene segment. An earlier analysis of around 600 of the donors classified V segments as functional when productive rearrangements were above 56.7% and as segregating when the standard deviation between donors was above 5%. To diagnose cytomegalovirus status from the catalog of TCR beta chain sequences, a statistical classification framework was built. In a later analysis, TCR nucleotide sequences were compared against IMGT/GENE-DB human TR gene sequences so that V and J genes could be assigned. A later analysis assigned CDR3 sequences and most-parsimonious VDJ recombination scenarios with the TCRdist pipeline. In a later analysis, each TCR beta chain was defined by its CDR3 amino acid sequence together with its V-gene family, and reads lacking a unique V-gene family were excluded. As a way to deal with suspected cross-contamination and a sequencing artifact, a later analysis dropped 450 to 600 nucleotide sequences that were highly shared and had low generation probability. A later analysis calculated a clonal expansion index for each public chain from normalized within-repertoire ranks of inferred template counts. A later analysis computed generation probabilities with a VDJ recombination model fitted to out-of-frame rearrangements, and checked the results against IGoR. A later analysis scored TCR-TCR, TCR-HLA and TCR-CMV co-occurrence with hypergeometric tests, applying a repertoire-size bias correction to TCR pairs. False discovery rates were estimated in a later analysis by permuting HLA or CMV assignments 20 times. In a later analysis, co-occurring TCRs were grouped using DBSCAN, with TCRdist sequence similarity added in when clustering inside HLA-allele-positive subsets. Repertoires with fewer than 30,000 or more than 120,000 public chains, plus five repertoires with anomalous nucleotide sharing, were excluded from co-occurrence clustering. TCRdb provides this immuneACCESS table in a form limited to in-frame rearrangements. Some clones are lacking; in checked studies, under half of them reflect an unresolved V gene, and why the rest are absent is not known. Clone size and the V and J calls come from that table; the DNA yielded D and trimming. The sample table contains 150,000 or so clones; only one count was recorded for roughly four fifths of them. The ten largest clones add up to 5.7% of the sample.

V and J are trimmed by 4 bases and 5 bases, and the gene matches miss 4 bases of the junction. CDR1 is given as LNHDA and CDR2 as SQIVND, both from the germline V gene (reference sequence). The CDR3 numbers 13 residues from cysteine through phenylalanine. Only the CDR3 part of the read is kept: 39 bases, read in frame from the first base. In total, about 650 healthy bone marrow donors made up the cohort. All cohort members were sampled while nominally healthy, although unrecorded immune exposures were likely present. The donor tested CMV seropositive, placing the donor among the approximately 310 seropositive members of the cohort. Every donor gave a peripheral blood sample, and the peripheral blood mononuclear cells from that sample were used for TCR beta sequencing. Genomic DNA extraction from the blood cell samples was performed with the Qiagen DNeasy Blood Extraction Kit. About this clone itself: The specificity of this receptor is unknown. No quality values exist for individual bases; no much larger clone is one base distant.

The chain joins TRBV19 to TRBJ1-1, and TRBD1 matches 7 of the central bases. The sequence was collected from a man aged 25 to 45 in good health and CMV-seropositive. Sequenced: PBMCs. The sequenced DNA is TGTGCCAGTAGTACGACAGGGTGGACTGAAGCTTTCTTT. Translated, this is CASSTTGWTEAFF.